The 9 T cell receptor beta chains presented below share a single source sample, sequenced in a study of human T cells and chemical hapten exposure. Stated time point: healthy volunteer bleed at 2 weeks. Total RNA came from unfractionated whole blood. TCRdb itself ran the RACE reads through MiXCR, one entry per CDR3 protein. Among about 93,000 distinct CDR3 sequences, about 8.6% were seen once, and the ten largest hold roughly 3.1%. Sequencing was carried out using whole blood. The receptors derive from a female donor in good health. Some clones in this sample may be carry-over from other donors' samples.

Ten or more counts support this clonotype. This sequence joins TRBV27 and TRBJ1-1; perhaps TRBD1 as D (5 bases). This CDR3 has 11 amino acids. CDR1 and CDR2 (germline): MNHEY, SMNVEV (reference sequence). Trimming removed 8 bases from V and 4 bases from J, with 8 bases in between. CDR3 in amino acids: CASRQLTEAFF. The CDR3 DNA sequence: TGTGCCAGCCGACAGCTCACTGAAGCTTTCTTT.

This clonotype was detected a few times. The V call is TRBV5-4, the J call TRBJ2-3; no definite D call. CDR1 SGHNT and CDR2 YYREEE come from the germline V gene (reference sequence). This CDR3 has 15 residues. V lost 4 bases and J lost 6, with 18 bases in between. The CDR3: CASSLIGMIPDTQYF. The CDR3, as DNA: TGTGCCAGCAGCCTGATTGGAATGATCCCGGATACGCAGTATTTT. Together with reference TRBV5-4 and TRBJ2-3, the CDR3 gives the full variable domain: ETGVTQSPTHLIKTRGQQVTLRCSSQSGHNTVSWYQQALGQGPQFIFQYYREEENGRGNFPPRFSGLQFPNYSSELNVNALELDDSALYLCASSLIGMIPDTQYFGPGTRLTVL.

The chain carries TRBV6-5 and TRBJ2-1, with D perhaps TRBD1 (6 bases). CDR3 size: 15 residues. Germline lookup yields CDR1 MNHEY and CDR2 SVGAGI. Trimming cost V 6 bases and J 0 bases, with 12 bases left between them. The CDR3 sequence: CASSPGQFSYNEQFF. The CDR3 nucleotides read TGTGCCAGCAGCCCAGGACAGTTCTCCTACAATGAGCAGTTCTTC.

This clonotype was counted a few times. The chain couples TRBV19 to TRBJ2-5; 11 positions match TRBD2. Per germline, CDR1 LNHDA and CDR2 SQIVND (reference sequence). The ends lost 5 bases at V and 4 bases at J; junction bases unmatched: 6. This CDR3 is built from 15 residues. CDR3 bases: TGTGCCAGTAGTTTGACCGGACTAGCGGGAGAGACCCAGTACTTC. This translates into CASSLTGLAGETQYF.

This clonotype was counted only a few times. The rearrangement uses TRBV3-1 and TRBJ2-5; 9 positions match TRBD2. The trim removed 3 bases at V and 2 bases at J, leaving 4 bases unmatched. Looked up from germline, CDR1 is LGHDT and CDR2 is YNNKEL (reference sequence). CDR3 length: 15 residues. Here the CDR3 DNA reads TGTGCCAGCAGCCACAAGCGGGAGGTACAAGAGACCCAGTACTTC. This encodes CASSHKREVQETQYF.

This clonotype was observed at least ten times. This rearrangement joins TRBV28 to TRBJ2-5, with 8 bases aligning to TRBD1. CDR1 MDHEN and CDR2 SYDVKM come from the germline V gene. V was pared by 5 bases and J by 5 bases, with 4 bases of the junction left unmatched. The CDR3 covers 13 residues. CDR3 nucleotides: TGTGCCAGCAGTCCCCGGACAGGGGAGACCCAGTACTTC. Its protein is CASSPRTGETQYF.

This clonotype showed up many times. J is TRBJ2-5 and V is TRBV5-1; D gene ambiguous. V lost 2 bases and J 5 bases, leaving 10 bases between the germline ends. Germline V gene lookup returns CDR1 SGHRS and CDR2 YFSETQ. The CDR3 is made up of 13 amino acids. In DNA form, the CDR3 reads TGCGCCAGCAGCTTAGGGCAGACGGAGACCCAGTACTTC. It specifies CASSLGQTETQYF.

The V and J genes are TRBV6-5 and TRBJ2-3; either TRBD1 or TRBD2 may supply D (5 bases each). The CDR3 contains 14 residues. Germline CDR1 MNHEY, CDR2 SVGAGI. V lost 5 bases and J 7 bases, leaving 16 bases between the germline ends. The CDR3 nucleotides are TGTGCCAGCAGTCCGAGGTTGGGGGATAATACGCAGTATTTT. This codes for CASSPRLGDNTQYF.

This clonotype was counted many times. This chain joins TRBV2 and TRBJ2-2; 8 positions agree with TRBD1. The J segment lost 0 bases and the V segment lost 4 bases, leaving 1 base of the junction unmatched. CDR1 is SNHLY, CDR2 FYNNEI, per germline. The CDR3 loop spans 15 amino acids. The CDR3 coding sequence is TGTGCCAGCAGTGTACAGGGGGCGAACACCGGGGAGCTGTTTTTT. Its translation: CASSVQGANTGELFF.